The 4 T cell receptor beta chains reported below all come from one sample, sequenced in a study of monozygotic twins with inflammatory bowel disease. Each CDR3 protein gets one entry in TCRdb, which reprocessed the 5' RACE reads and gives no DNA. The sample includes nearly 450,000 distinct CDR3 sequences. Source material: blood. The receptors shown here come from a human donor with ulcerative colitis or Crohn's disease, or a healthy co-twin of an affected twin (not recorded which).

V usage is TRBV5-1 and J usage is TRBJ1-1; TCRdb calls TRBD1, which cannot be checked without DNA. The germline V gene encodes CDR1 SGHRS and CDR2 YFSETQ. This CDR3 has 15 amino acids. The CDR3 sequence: CASSLVARGNTEAFF. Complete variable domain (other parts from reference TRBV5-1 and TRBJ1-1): KAGVTQTPRYLIKTRGQQVTLSCSPISGHRSVSWYQQTPGQGLQFLFEYFSETQRNKGNFPGRFSGRQFSNSRSEMNVSTLELGDSALYLCASSLVARGNTEAFFGQGTRLTVV.

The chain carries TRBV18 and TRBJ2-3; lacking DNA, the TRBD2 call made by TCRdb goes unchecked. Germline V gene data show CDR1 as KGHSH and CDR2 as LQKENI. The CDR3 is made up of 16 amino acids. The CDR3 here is CASSPLSGGSTDTQYF.

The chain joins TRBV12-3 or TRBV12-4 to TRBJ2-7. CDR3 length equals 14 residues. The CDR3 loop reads CASSFGEAYYEQYF.

The CDR3 sequence: CSAGWDSNQETQYF. This chain connects TRBV29-1 to TRBJ2-5; the TCRdb D gene call, TRBD1, has no DNA to confirm it. Per the germline V gene, CDR1 is SQVTM and CDR2 is ANQGSEA. This CDR3 is 14 amino acids long. The whole variable domain, remainder taken from reference TRBV29-1 and TRBJ2-5, is SAVISQKPSRDICQRGTSLTIQCQVDSQVTMMFWYRQQPGQSLTLIATANQGSEATYESGFVIDKFPISRPNLTFSTLTVSNMSPEDSSIYLCSAGWDSNQETQYFGPGTRLLVL.